These T cell receptor beta chains were read from a single sample in a study of T cells in Graves' hyperthyroidism and ophthalmopathy. Each CDR3 protein gets one entry after TCRdb re-called the multiplex PCR reads with MiXCR. The sample records about 210,000 distinct CDR3 sequences, 17% being singletons. The sequenced material came from blood. All receptors derive from a middle-aged man with Graves' hyperthyroidism. The CDR3 runs from the conserved cysteine through the conserved F or W. A D gene is named only where the DNA matches it firmly. Only part of the rows carry a size: once, few, many, or a class if the clone is expanded.

D,J,size,V,DNA,CDR3
TRBD2,TRBJ2-5,NA,TRBV3-1,TGTGCCAGCAGCCAAGAGACTAGCGGGAGTCTGGAGACCCAGTACTTC,CASSQETSGSLETQYF
TRBD2,TRBJ2-7,NA,TRBV4-1,TGCGCCAGCAGCCAAGACACTAGCGGGAGGCGCGAGCAGTACTTC,CASSQDTSGRREQYF
NA,TRBJ2-1,once,TRBV5-1,TGCGCCAGCAGCTCCCCCCGGAAGGATCACCCTAGCTCCTACAATGGGCAGTTCTTC,CASSSPRKDHPSSYNGQFF
NA,TRBJ2-1,many,TRBV12-3/TRBV12-4,TGTGCCAGCAGTTTAGCCCCGGGCACATACAATGAGCAGTTCTTC,CASSLAPGTYNEQFF
NA,TRBJ2-2,many,TRBV20-1,TGCAGTGCTAGTTCCGTCCTGGGGGCGAACACCGGGGAGCTGTTTTTT,CSASSVLGANTGELFF
TRBD1,TRBJ2-7,many,TRBV18,TGTGCCAGCTCACCACCAGGGACAGGGACTTACTACGAGCAGTACTTC,CASSPPGTGTYYEQYF
NA,TRBJ1-6,few,TRBV28,TGTGCCACCGAGGGGGGGGGGTTTAATTCACCCCTCCACTTT,CATEGGGFNSPLHF
NA,TRBJ1-1,many,TRBV28,TGTGCCAGCAGCACAAGGCGGGGCGGGAACACTGAAGCTTTCTTT,CASSTRRGGNTEAFF
TRBD2,TRBJ2-3,many,TRBV7-2,TGTGCCAGCAGCACGGGACTACGGTCGACAGATACGCAGTATTTT,CASSTGLRSTDTQYF
TRBD2,TRBJ2-7,many,TRBV12-3/TRBV12-4,TGTGCCAGCGGACTAGCGGTTTCCTACGAGCAGTACTTC,CASGLAVSYEQYF
NA,TRBJ1-1,few,TRBV20-1,TGCAGTGCTAGACCATTAAGGGGGGGATGGGGGAACACTGAAGCTTTCTTT,CSARPLRGGWGNTEAFF
NA,TRBJ2-2,many,TRBV7-9,TGTGCCAGCAGCCCCCGAGGCGGGAAGAGGACCGGGGAGCTGTTTTTT,CASSPRGGKRTGELFF
NA,TRBJ2-7,NA,TRBV20-1,TGCAGTGCTTGGGACAGGGGGGTGCTAGCGGGAGGGTCCTACGAGCAGTACTTC,CSAWDRGVLAGGSYEQYF
NA,TRBJ1-4,NA,TRBV5-1,TGCGCCAGCAGCCTAAATGGGGGGGCAACTAATGAAAAACTGTTTTTT,CASSLNGGATNEKLFF
NA,TRBJ1-1,NA,TRBV7-9,TGTGCCAGCAGCCAGTCGGGACCGGGTGGGGCTGAAGCTTTCTTT,CASSQSGPGGAEAFF
NA,TRBJ2-7,many,TRBV28,TGTGCCAGCAGTTCTGACATCAAGCAGTACTTC,CASSSDIKQYF
TRBD1,TRBJ2-1,NA,TRBV28,TGTGCCAGCAGTTTCAGGGACAGGGGGGATGAGCAGTTCTTC,CASSFRDRGDEQFF
NA,TRBJ2-1,many,TRBV27,TGTGCCAGCAGTTTATCGCGACTGTACAATGAGCAGTTCTTC,CASSLSRLYNEQFF
NA,TRBJ2-7,few,TRBV18,TGTGCCAGCTCACCCGGGTCGTCAGGAGAGCAGTACTTC,CASSPGSSGEQYF
TRBD1,TRBJ2-1,many,TRBV28,TGTGCCAGCAGTTCCGACCGGGACAGGGACTACAATGAGCAGTTCTTC,CASSSDRDRDYNEQFF
NA,TRBJ2-7,few,TRBV10-3,TGTGCCATCAGTGAGTCTCTAAACTACGAGCAGTACTTC,CAISESLNYEQYF
NA,TRBJ1-6,NA,TRBV4-1,TGCGCCAGCAGCCAAGTAGTAGGGACCCTCGTACCCCTCCACTTT,CASSQVVGTLVPLHF
TRBD2,TRBJ2-7,NA,TRBV3-1,TGTGCCAGCACCCTTAGACTAGCGGGGGCCCAACTCTACGAGCAGTACTTC,CASTLRLAGAQLYEQYF
NA,TRBJ1-2,few,TRBV6-1,TGTGCCAGCAGGCTCTACAGGGAAGGTGGCTACACCTTC,CASRLYREGGYTF
NA,TRBJ2-3,NA,TRBV9,TGTGCCAGCAGCGTAACCTGGGACCAGGGAGACACAGATACGCAGTATTTT,CASSVTWDQGDTDTQYF
TRBD2,TRBJ2-3,NA,TRBV7-9,TGTGCCAGCAGCCAAATAGCGGGACAAGGCACAGATACGCAGTATTTT,CASSQIAGQGTDTQYF
NA,TRBJ2-2,many,TRBV11-2,TGTGCCAGCAGCTCCCAAGCCTGGTCCTCCGGGGAGCTGTTTTTT,CASSSQAWSSGELFF
NA,TRBJ1-1,few,TRBV28,TGTGCCAGCAGTTTAGACGTCCGAAATGCGAACACTGAAGCTTTCTTT,CASSLDVRNANTEAFF
NA,TRBJ2-7,NA,TRBV6-1,TGTGCCAGCAGTGAAGGACAACTTTACGAGCAGTACTTC,CASSEGQLYEQYF
NA,TRBJ2-5,NA,TRBV5-5,TGTGCCAGCAGCCAAGGGGCCGATTCGGGTTCCCCCCAAGAGACCCAGTACTTC,CASSQGADSGSPQETQYF
NA,TRBJ2-7,NA,TRBV29-1,TGCAGCGTTAGAGGAGGGAGCACTTACGAGCAGTACTTC,CSVRGGSTYEQYF
NA,TRBJ1-3,NA,TRBV30,TGTGCCTGGAGGGACCCGGGACATGTCTCTGGAAACACCATATATTTT,CAWRDPGHVSGNTIYF
NA,TRBJ1-1,many,TRBV20-1,TGCAGTGCTATGAGAGGTGGCAGAGGGACTGAAGCTTTCTTT,CSAMRGGRGTEAFF
TRBD1,TRBJ1-2,many,TRBV10-3,TGTGCCATCAGTGAGTCCGGGACAGGGCGTTATGGCTACACCTTC,CAISESGTGRYGYTF
NA,TRBJ1-5,many,TRBV27,TGTGCCAGCAGTAGATACGGTGCCCCGGGGGCAAGCTATCAGCCCCAGCATTTT,CASSRYGAPGASYQPQHF
TRBD2,TRBJ2-7,NA,TRBV10-3,TGTGCCATCAGTGAGTTCGCTAGCGGGAGAAGCGGCGAGCAGTACTTC,CAISEFASGRSGEQYF
NA,TRBJ2-4,NA,TRBV5-4,TGTGCCAGCAGCTGGACCATAGCCAAAAACATTCAGTACTTC,CASSWTIAKNIQYF
NA,TRBJ1-2,many,TRBV2,TGTGCCAGCAGTGAAACGGTCCTGAACTATGGCTACACCTTC,CASSETVLNYGYTF
NA,TRBJ2-3,many,TRBV29-1,TGCAGCGTTGCACGGTCGAGCACAGATACGCAGTATTTT,CSVARSSTDTQYF
TRBD1,TRBJ2-7,once,TRBV10-3,TGTGCCATCAGTGAAACCGGGACAGGGGGCGAGCAGTACTTC,CAISETGTGGEQYF
TRBD2,TRBJ2-7,NA,TRBV10-3,TGTGCCATCAGTGAACTAGCGGGAGGCGAGCAGTACTTC,CAISELAGGEQYF
NA,TRBJ2-7,many,TRBV11-2,TGTGCCAGCAGCTTCTCGACAGGATTAACCTACGAGCAGTACTTC,CASSFSTGLTYEQYF
NA,TRBJ2-2,many,TRBV20-1,TGCAGTGCTCAAGGGCCCGGGGAGCTGTTTTTT,CSAQGPGELFF
TRBD1,TRBJ1-1,many,TRBV10-3,TGTGCCATCAGTGAACAGGGGGCGGATAACACTGAAGCTTTCTTT,CAISEQGADNTEAFF
NA,TRBJ1-1,NA,TRBV7-9,TGCGCCAGCAGCTTCCAGACAGGGAACACTGAAGCTTTCTTT,CASSFQTGNTEAFF
NA,TRBJ1-2,few,TRBV18,TGTGCCAGCTCACAAGCCGCAGTGGCGGAAACCTTC,CASSQAAVAETF
TRBD2,TRBJ2-2,few,TRBV20-1,TGCAGTGCTAGAGATCGGGAGGGAGAGTCAAACACCGGGGAGCTGTTTTTT,CSARDREGESNTGELFF
TRBD2,TRBJ2-7,many,TRBV20-1,TGCAGTGCTAGCCCAGCGGGAGAGAACGAGCAGTACTTC,CSASPAGENEQYF
NA,TRBJ2-5,many,TRBV24-1,TGTGCCACCAGTGAATGGCGGGATTCCGAGACCCAGTACTTC,CATSEWRDSETQYF
NA,TRBJ2-2,NA,TRBV27,TGTGCCAGCAGTATCGCCTCCGGGGAGCTGTTTTTT,CASSIASGELFF
NA,TRBJ2-3,NA,TRBV6-1,TGTGCCAGCAGTCCCATGTTGGGCGGATTGTCGGATACGCAGTATTTT,CASSPMLGGLSDTQYF
TRBD1,TRBJ2-1,many,TRBV28,TGTGCCAGCAGTTTAACCCTTTTGATCACGGGGGACAGGAAGTTCTTC,CASSLTLLITGDRKFF
TRBD2,TRBJ2-1,few,TRBV10-2,TGCGCCAGCTTCAGCGGGGCAACCTACAATGAGCAGTTCTTC,CASFSGATYNEQFF
NA,TRBJ2-2,NA,TRBV30,TGTGCCTGGAGTGCTAGGCTACATCCCACCGGGGAGCTGTTTTTT,CAWSARLHPTGELFF
NA,TRBJ2-7,many,TRBV11-3,TGTGCCAGCACCAAAAGCGGGCGCACCGGCGACGAGCAGTACTTC,CASTKSGRTGDEQYF
TRBD2,TRBJ2-1,many,TRBV3-1,TGTGCCAGCAGCCAGGTCGAGACTAGCTTAGGCAATGAGCAGTTCTTC,CASSQVETSLGNEQFF
TRBD2,TRBJ2-1,many,TRBV20-1,TGCAGTGTCGGGGGGACTAGCGGGAGATTGCAGTTCTTC,CSVGGTSGRLQFF
TRBD1,TRBJ2-5,many,TRBV28,TGTGCCAGCAGTTTATCCCGGGACAGAGAAGAGACCCAGTACTTC,CASSLSRDREETQYF
NA,TRBJ2-3,many,TRBV10-3,TGTGCCATCAGTATGGGGGCTCTCGACACAGATACGCAGTATTTT,CAISMGALDTDTQYF
NA,TRBJ2-4,few,TRBV9,TGTGCCAGCAGCGTAGTTTTCAGGGTACGAAGCAAAAACATTCAGTACTTC,CASSVVFRVRSKNIQYF